This T cell receptor beta chain was documented in a study of CD8+ T cells in alopecia areata. General study points: During tofacitinib treatment, many expanded lesional clones remained in scalp and blood.

Details on this clone: The antigen is unknown.

CDR1 and CDR2 from the germline V gene are SQVTM and ANQGSEA. V was clipped by 7 bases and J by 3 bases; unmatched bases: 4. This CDR3 comprises 12 residues. Treatment of the sample: oral pan-JAK inhibitor, 5-10 mg twice daily. As the sequencing template, cDNA was produced by extracting RNA and reverse transcribing it. Profiled with immunoSEQ multiplex PCR; TCRdb holds only in-frame clones, not every one. There are about 190,000 clones in the sample; about 60% occur only once, and roughly 0.7% lies in the top ten. This rearrangement joins TRBV29-1 to TRBJ2-7; TRBD1 matches at 9 bases. This sample comprised CD4+ T cells sorted from blood, obtained at week 4, from a patient treated with tofacitinib. The receptor was derived from a human donor with alopecia areata. DNA for the CDR3: TGCAGCGCGGGACAGGGACTCTACGAGCAGTACTTC. Translating gives CSAGQGLYEQYF.